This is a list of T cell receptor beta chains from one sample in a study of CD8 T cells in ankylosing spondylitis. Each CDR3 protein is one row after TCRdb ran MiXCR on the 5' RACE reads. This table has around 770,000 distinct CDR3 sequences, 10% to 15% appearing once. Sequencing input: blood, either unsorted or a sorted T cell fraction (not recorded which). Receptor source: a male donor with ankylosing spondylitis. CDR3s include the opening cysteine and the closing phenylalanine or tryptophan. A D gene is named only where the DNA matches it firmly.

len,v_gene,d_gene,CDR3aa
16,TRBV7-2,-,CASSLVRGPLTGELFF
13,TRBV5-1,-,CASSLVELNEQFF
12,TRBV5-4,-,CASSFHGGSQHF
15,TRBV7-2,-,CASSLVSMSTGELFF
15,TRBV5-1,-,CASSETGMANEKLFF
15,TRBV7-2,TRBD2,CASSLEGLAVHEQYF
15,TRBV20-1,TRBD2,CSAGLAGVRKETQYF
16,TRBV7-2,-,CASSFLGLGGSGELFF
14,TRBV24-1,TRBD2,CPTSDAGGLETQYF
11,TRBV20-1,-,CSSLLVETQYF
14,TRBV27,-,CASSSGRFYNEQFF
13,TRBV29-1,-,CSVEGGVNTEAFF
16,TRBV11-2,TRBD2,CASSIRGSRGAGELFF
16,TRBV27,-,CASSFFLDGSTDTQYF
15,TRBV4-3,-,CASSQVTGPLHVLTF
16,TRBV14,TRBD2,CASSRSSGGARNEQFF
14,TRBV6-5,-,CASSYSRGNYGYTF
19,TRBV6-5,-,CASSYSMGGQGNSNQPQHF
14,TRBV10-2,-,CASRGTLGADTQYF
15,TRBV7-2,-,CASRWTPSNTGELFF
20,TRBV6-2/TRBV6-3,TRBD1,CASSYTSQGVRTKNYNEQFF
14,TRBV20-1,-,CSARVTFERRGYTF
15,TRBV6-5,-,CASSYDVRGNQPQHF
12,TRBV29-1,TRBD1,CSSDRGIDTAFF
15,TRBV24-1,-,CATSDLKAGANVLTF
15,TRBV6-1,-,CASGERGRTTGELFF
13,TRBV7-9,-,CASRLMGANVLTF
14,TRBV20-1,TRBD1,CSATTGTGSNIQYF
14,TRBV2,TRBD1,CASSDQGAGYEQYF
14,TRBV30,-,CAWSSGSGANVLTF
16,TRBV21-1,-,CASSKEFAGMNTEAFF
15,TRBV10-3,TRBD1,CASLGQGVGHTEAFF
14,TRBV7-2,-,CASSPEGLGETQYF
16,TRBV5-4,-,CASSPSPSANYNEQFF
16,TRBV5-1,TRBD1,CASSATDRGENSPLHF
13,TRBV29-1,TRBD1,CSVSQGADTEAFF
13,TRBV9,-,CASSTGPNTEAFF
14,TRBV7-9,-,CASSPVHLSYEQYF
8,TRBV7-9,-,CASSPGTF
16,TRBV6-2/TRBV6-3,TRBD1,CASSWGQVGSYNEQFF
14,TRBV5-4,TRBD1,CASSSRQGRYEQYF
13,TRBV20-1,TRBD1,CSAAGGSGQPQHF
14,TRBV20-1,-,CSARALGYSETQYF
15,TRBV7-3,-,CASSPSASVGNIQYF
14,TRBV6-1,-,CASGRGDSNQPQHF
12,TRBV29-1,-,CSVQYSNQPQHF
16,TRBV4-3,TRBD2,CASSQVAGGGTGELFF